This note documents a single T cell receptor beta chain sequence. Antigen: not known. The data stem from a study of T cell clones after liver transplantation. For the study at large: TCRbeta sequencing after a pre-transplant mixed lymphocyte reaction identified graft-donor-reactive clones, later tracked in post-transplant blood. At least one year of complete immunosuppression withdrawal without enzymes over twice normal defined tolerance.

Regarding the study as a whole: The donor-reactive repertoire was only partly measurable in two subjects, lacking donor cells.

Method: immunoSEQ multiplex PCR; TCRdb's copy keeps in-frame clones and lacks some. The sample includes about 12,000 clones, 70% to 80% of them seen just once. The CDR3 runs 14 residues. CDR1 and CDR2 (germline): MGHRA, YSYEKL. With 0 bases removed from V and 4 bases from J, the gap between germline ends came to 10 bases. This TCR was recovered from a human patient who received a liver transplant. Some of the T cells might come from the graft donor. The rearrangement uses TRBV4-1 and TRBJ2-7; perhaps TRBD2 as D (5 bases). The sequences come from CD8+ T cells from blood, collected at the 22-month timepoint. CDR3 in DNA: TGCGCCAGCAGCCAAGATCGATCGGGGTACGAGCAGTACTTC. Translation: CASSQDRSGYEQYF.